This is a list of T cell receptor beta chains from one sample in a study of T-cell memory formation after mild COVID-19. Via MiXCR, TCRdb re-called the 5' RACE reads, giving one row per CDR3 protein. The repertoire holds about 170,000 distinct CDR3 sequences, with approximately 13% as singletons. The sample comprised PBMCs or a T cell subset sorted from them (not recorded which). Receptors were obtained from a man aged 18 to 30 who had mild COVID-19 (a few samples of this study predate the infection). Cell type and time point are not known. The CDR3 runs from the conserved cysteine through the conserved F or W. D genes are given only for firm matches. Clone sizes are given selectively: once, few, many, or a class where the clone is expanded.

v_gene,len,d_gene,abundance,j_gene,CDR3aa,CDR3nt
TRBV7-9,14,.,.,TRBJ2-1,CASSLAGSASPQFF,TGTGCCAGCAGCTTAGCAGGGTCGGCCTCCCCGCAGTTCTTC
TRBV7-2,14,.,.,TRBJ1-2,CASSPGRPNYGYTF,TGTGCCAGCAGCCCCGGGAGACCAAACTATGGCTACACCTTC
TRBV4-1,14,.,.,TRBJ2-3,CASSQGPFTDTQYF,TGCGCCAGCAGCCAAGGACCTTTCACAGATACGCAGTATTTT
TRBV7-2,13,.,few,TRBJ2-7,CASSLRGSDEQYF,TGTGCCAGCAGCTTACGGGGCAGCGACGAGCAGTACTTC
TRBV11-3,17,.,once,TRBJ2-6,CASSFSGGSSGANVLTF,TGTGCCAGCAGCTTCTCTGGGGGAAGCTCTGGGGCCAACGTCCTGACTTTC
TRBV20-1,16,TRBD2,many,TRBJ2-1,CSARGSSGETYNEQFF,TGCAGTGCTAGAGGTTCTAGCGGGGAGACCTACAATGAGCAGTTCTTC
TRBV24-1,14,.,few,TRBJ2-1,CATSDSGRDNEQFF,TGTGCCACCAGTGATTCCGGCAGGGACAATGAGCAGTTCTTC
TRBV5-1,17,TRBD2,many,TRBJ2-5,CASSYLPGLAAQETQYF,TGCGCCAGCAGCTACCTCCCGGGACTAGCGGCCCAAGAGACCCAGTACTTC
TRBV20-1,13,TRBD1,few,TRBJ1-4,CSAGTGLDEKLFF,TGCAGTGCGGGGACAGGGTTGGATGAAAAACTGTTTTTT
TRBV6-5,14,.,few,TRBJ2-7,CASSYSSPSYEQYF,TGTGCCAGCAGTTATTCCAGTCCGTCCTACGAGCAGTACTTC
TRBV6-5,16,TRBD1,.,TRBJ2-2,CASRGTGTGRTGELFF,TGTGCCAGCAGGGGTACCGGGACAGGGCGTACCGGGGAGCTGTTTTTT
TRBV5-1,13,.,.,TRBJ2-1,CASSLEGDNEQFF,TGCGCCAGCAGCTTGGAAGGGGACAATGAGCAGTTCTTC
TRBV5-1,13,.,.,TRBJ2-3,CASSLWGPDTQYF,TGCGCCAGCAGCTTGTGGGGGCCAGATACGCAGTATTTT
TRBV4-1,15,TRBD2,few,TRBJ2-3,CASSTSGPSTDTQYF,TGCGCCAGCAGCACTAGCGGGCCTAGCACAGATACGCAGTATTTT
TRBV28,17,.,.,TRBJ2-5,CASSLPQGGDLQETQYF,TGTGCCAGCAGTTTACCTCAAGGGGGGGACCTCCAAGAGACCCAGTACTTC
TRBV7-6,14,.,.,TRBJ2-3,CASSLGGRMDTQYF,TGTGCCAGCAGCTTAGGCGGTCGGATGGATACGCAGTATTTT
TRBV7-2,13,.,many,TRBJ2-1,CASSLGNYNEQFF,TGTGCCAGCAGCTTAGGGAACTACAATGAGCAGTTCTTC